Below, 11 T cell receptor beta chains from the same sample are listed, as sequenced in a study of identical twins listed by TCRdb under 2016. Receptor amplification or capture employed 5' RACE. For sequencing, an Illumina HiSeq 2000 was employed. Clones were called with MiXCR by TCRdb after fastp trimmed the public reads at Q25, and only in-frame beta chains were retained. Each CDR3 protein gets just one entry, which takes the most common genes and DNA from the rows behind it. For this sample the table gives fewer than 450,000 distinct CDR3 sequences, of which 9% were detected only once. The top ten hold 8% to 9.5% of the sample. Sequencing used naive T cells sorted from blood. This specimen's cell subset or site label, interpreted: cells isolated with a human naive T-cell isolation kit. The receptor set was obtained from a woman between 50 and 59 years old in good health.

The sample holds a few counts of this clonotype. The chain recombines TRBV11-2 with TRBJ1-6; tentatively, D is TRBD1 (5 bases). The CDR3 extends over 16 amino acids. Deletions cut 6 bases from V and 8 bases from J, with 20 bases between. Looked up from germline, CDR1 is SGHAT and CDR2 is FQNNGV. In DNA, the CDR3 is TGTGCCAGCAGGAAACCGGGACGGCGGGTTGATTCACCCCTCCACTTT. This translates into CASRKPGRRVDSPLHF.

The V and J genes are TRBV24-1 and TRBJ2-3; D gene unclear. The CDR3 is made up of 12 amino acids. V was clipped by 4 bases and J by 2 bases, with 3 bases between them. The germline gives CDR1 KGHDR, CDR2 SFDVKD. As DNA, the CDR3 is TGTGCCACCAGTGAACCCACAGATACGCAGTATTTT. Translation: CATSEPTDTQYF.

The table lists this clonotype with a few counts. The chain employs TRBV27 and TRBJ1-6, with D perhaps TRBD1 (5 bases). Trimming removed 6 bases at V and 5 bases at J, with 14 bases between. The CDR3 runs 15 residues. CDR1 and CDR2 (germline): MNHEY, SMNVEV (reference sequence). For the CDR3, the DNA is TGTGCCAGCAGGTCTTGGGCGACAGATAATTCACCCCTCCACTTT. This translates into CASRSWATDNSPLHF.

The rearrangement joins TRBV20-1 to TRBJ2-1; weak D call: TRBD2 (6 bases). This CDR3 has 16 amino acids. Germline values: CDR1 DFQATT, CDR2 SNEGSKA (reference sequence). The V and J ends lost 3 bases and 6 bases respectively, with 21 bases between them. The CDR3 DNA follows: TGCAGTGCTAGTATTTCTTCGGGAGCAAAGATCAATGAGCAGTTCTTC. Protein product: CSASISSGAKINEQFF.

The rearrangement joins TRBV20-1 to TRBJ2-1, with 13 bases identical to TRBD2. With V trimmed by 1 base and J by 10 bases, 1 base remained unmatched. The CDR3 runs 13 residues. The germline CDR1 and CDR2 sequences are DFQATT and SNEGSKA (reference sequence). CDR3 region: CSARATSGREQFF. The CDR3 bases are TGCAGTGCTAGAGCGACTAGCGGGAGGGAGCAGTTCTTC.

The V and J genes are TRBV4-2 and TRBJ1-4; 8 bases are a match to TRBD1. Trimming cost V 4 bases and J 4 bases; bases outside gene matches: 23. Germline CDR1 is LGHNA and CDR2 is YNFKEQ. The CDR3 totals 21 residues. The DNA for the CDR3 is TGTGCCAGCAGCCGAGACCAACCGGGACGGACAGGGCAGAGTTATAATGAAAAACTGTTTTTT. This sequence encodes CASSRDQPGRTGQSYNEKLFF.

The rearrangement uses TRBV12-3 or TRBV12-4 and TRBJ2-5, with D possibly being TRBD2 (7 bases). Trimming stripped 6 bases from V and 1 base from J, with 15 bases between. CDR3 length: 15 amino acids. This CDR3 reads CASSQAGAIQETQYF. The CDR3 DNA is TGTGCCAGCAGCCAGGCGGGGGCCATCCAAGAGACCCAGTACTTC.

This clonotype has ten or more counts. The rearrangement uses TRBV12-3 or TRBV12-4 and TRBJ1-2, with TRBD1 as a possible D gene (6 bases). The CDR3 is 15 residues long. Trimming cost V 5 bases and J 1 base, with 14 bases left between them. The CDR3 region is CASSTRGHFNYGYTF. CDR3 coding DNA: TGTGCCAGCAGTACAAGGGGACACTTTAACTATGGCTACACCTTC.

The V and J genes are TRBV7-3 and TRBJ2-3, with 7 positions matching TRBD1. This CDR3 is built from 15 residues. Losses at the gene ends were 2 bases for V and 0 bases for J; bases not matched to a gene: 2. The V gene's germline CDR1 is SGHTA and CDR2 FQGTGA. CDR3 sequence reads: CASSLGQASTDTQYF. The CDR3 DNA reads as TGTGCCAGCAGCTTAGGACAGGCGAGCACAGATACGCAGTATTTT. The whole variable domain, filled in from reference TRBV7-3 and TRBJ2-3, reads GAGVSQTPSNKVTEKGKYVELRCDPISGHTALYWYRQSLGQGPEFLIYFQGTGAADDSGLPNDRFFAVRPEGSVSTLKIQRTERGDSAVYLCASSLGQASTDTQYFGPGTRLTVL.

At least ten counts were recorded for this clonotype. The genes are TRBV25-1 and TRBJ2-1; no reliable D call. V lost 1 base, J lost 7 bases, and 20 bases lay in between. Per germline, CDR1 MGHDK and CDR2 SYGVNS. The CDR3 has 17 residues. DNA for the CDR3: TGTGCCAGCAGTGAATCCCAGATGGCCCTAGACGGTAATGAGCAGTTCTTC. Translated: CASSESQMALDGNEQFF.

This clonotype turned up a few times. The rearrangement links TRBV10-3 to TRBJ2-7, with 12 bases matching TRBD2. Looked up from germline, CDR1 is ENHRY and CDR2 is SYGVKD. The CDR3 has 11 residues. V shed 8 bases and J 10 bases; nucleotides not matched to a gene: 3. CDR3 bases: TGTGCCATCCGACTAGCGGGAGTTCAGTACTTC. It translates to CAIRLAGVQYF.